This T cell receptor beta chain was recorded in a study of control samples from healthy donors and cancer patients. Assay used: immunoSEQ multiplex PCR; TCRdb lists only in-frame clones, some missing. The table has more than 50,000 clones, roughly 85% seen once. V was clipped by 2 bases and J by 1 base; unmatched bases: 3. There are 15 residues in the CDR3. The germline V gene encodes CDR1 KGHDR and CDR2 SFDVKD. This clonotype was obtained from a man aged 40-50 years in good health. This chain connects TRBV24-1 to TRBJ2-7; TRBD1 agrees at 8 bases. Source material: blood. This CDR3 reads CATSDSRTGSYEQYF. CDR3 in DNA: TGTGCCACCAGTGATTCCCGGACAGGGTCCTACGAGCAGTACTTC.